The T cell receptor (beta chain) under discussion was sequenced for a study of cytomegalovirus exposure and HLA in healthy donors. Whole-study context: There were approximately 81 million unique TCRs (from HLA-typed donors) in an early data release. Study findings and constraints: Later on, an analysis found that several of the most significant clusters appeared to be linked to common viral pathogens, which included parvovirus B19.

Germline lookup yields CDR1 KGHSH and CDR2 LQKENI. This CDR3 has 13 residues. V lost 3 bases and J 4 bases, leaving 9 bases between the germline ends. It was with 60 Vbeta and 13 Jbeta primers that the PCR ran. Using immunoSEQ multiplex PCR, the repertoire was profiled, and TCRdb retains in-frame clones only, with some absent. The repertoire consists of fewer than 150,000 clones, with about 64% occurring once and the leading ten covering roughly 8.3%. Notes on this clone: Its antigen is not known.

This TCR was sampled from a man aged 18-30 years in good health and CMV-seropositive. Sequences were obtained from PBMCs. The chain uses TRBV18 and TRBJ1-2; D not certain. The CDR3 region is CASSPDGSYGYTF. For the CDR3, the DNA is TGTGCCAGCTCACCGGACGGGAGCTATGGCTACACCTTC. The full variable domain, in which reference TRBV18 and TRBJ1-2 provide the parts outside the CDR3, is NAGVMQNPRHLVRRRGQEARLRCSPMKGHSHVYWYRQLPEEGLKFMVYLQKENIIDESGMPKERFSAEFPKEGPSILRIQQVVRGDSAAYFCASSPDGSYGYTFGSGTRLTVV.